These 27 T cell receptor beta chains were all obtained from the same sample, sequenced in a study of blood T cell repertoires in COVID-19. The table came from immunoSEQ multiplex PCR; TCRdb's copy has only in-frame clones and leaves some out. The sample has over 450,000 clones; 89% are singletons. Sequencing was performed on peripheral blood. Source of these receptors: a man aged 18 to 29 with COVID-19, enrolled during active disease.

The chain combines TRBV5-1 with TRBJ2-2; 8 bases are shared with TRBD2. Germline V gene data show CDR1 as SGHRS and CDR2 as YFSETQ. J was trimmed by 6 bases and V by 2 bases; bases with no gene match: 6. The CDR3 is 15 residues long. The CDR3 nucleotides are TGCGCCAGCAGCTTTTACGGGGGGGCAGCCGGGGAGCTGTTTTTT. It translates to CASSFYGGAAGELFF.

V usage is TRBV15 and J usage is TRBJ2-3; tentative D call: TRBD1 (6 bases). The germline CDR1 and CDR2 sequences are LNHNV and YYDKDF (reference sequence). Deletions cut 0 bases from V and 2 bases from J, with 9 bases between. The CDR3 is made up of 15 amino acids. CDR3 nucleotides: TGTGCCACCAGCAGAGATCCAGGGGCCACAGATACGCAGTATTTT. Its translation is CATSRDPGATDTQYF.

The V call is TRBV5-1, the J call TRBJ2-7; D is ambiguous. Trimming stripped 0 bases from V and 4 bases from J, with 8 bases between. Germline V gene sequence: CDR1 SGHRS, CDR2 YFSETQ. CDR3 size: 13 residues. The CDR3 DNA reads TGCGCCAGCAGCTTGGGAAGCTTATACGAGCAGTACTTC. Translating it yields CASSLGSLYEQYF.

The rearrangement joins TRBV12-5 to TRBJ1-1; a possible D gene is TRBD1 (5 bases). This CDR3 has 15 amino acids. Germline loops: CDR1 LGHNT, CDR2 FRNRAP. With 5 bases removed from V and 6 bases from J, the gap between germline ends came to 19 bases. The DNA for the CDR3 is TGTGCTAGTGGTGGCGCGGGGGGGAGGTCGGCTGAAGCTTTCTTT. It codes for CASGGAGGRSAEAFF.

The J gene is TRBJ2-7, the V gene TRBV19; the match to TRBD2 covers 7 bases. The V segment lost 3 bases and the J segment 3 bases; nucleotides outside the gene matches: 11. The CDR3 extends over 16 amino acids. From germline, CDR1 is LNHDA and CDR2 SQIVND (reference sequence). CDR3 in amino acids: CASSMGGWAPYYEQYF. CDR3 DNA sequence: TGTGCCAGTAGTATGGGAGGGTGGGCCCCCTACTACGAGCAGTACTTC.

The rearrangement joins TRBV19 to TRBJ1-1; D uncertain. The CDR3 sequence is 15 residues long. The V end lost 0 bases, the J end lost 2 bases, and 10 bases lay between the germline ends. Germline CDR1 and CDR2: LNHDA and SQIVND (reference sequence). The CDR3 coding sequence is TGTGCCAGTAGTATAGATCTAGGCTTTAACACTGAAGCTTTCTTT. Its translation: CASSIDLGFNTEAFF.

The chain carries TRBV5-1 and TRBJ2-5; possible D gene TRBD1, 5 bases. Germline lookup yields CDR1 SGHRS and CDR2 YFSETQ. CDR3 length: 14 residues. The ends were cut back, 0 bases at V and 3 bases at J, with 9 bases in the middle. CDR3 region: CASSLVSTEETQYF. DNA of the CDR3: TGCGCCAGCAGCTTGGTGTCGACAGAAGAGACCCAGTACTTC.

Only one count was recorded for this clone. The chain recombines TRBV24-1 with TRBJ2-2, with TRBD1 matching over 9 bases. The V segment lost 3 bases and the J segment 3 bases; nucleotides outside the gene matches: 4. The CDR3 consists of 16 residues. Germline CDR1 KGHDR, CDR2 SFDVKD. CDR3 sequence (DNA): TGTGCCACCAGTGATCAAAACAGGGGGCACACCGGGGAGCTGTTTTTT. Its protein product is CATSDQNRGHTGELFF.

The chain uses TRBV5-1 and TRBJ2-1; D perhaps matches TRBD2 (6 bases). Germline V gene lookup returns CDR1 SGHRS and CDR2 YFSETQ. Between the trimmed V and J ends, which lost 2 bases and 4 bases, there was a span of 13 bases. This CDR3 has 15 amino acids. Here the CDR3 DNA reads TGCGCCAGCAGCTTCGGACGGGAGTCATACAATGAGCAGTTCTTC. This codes for CASSFGRESYNEQFF.

The chain combines TRBV6-1 with TRBJ1-1; TRBD1 matches at 7 bases. Germline V CDR1 and CDR2: MNHNS, SASEGT. This CDR3 spans 16 amino acids. V lost 3 bases to trimming and J lost 5 bases; unmatched junction nucleotides: 12. CDR3 DNA sequence: TGTGCCAGCAGTGATATTTATCAGGGGGTGGGAACTGAAGCTTTCTTT. It codes for CASSDIYQGVGTEAFF.

The chain links TRBV5-1 to TRBJ1-1, with D unresolved. The ends were cut back, 4 bases at V and 3 bases at J, with 7 bases in the middle. Germline V CDR1 and CDR2: SGHRS, YFSETQ. This CDR3 has 12 amino acids. The DNA for the CDR3 is TGCGCCAGCAGCATGGACTACACTGAAGCTTTCTTT. Translated, it gives CASSMDYTEAFF.

The gene calls are TRBV3-1 (or the pseudogene TRBV3-2) and TRBJ2-2; 9 nucleotides agree with TRBD1. The trim removed 3 bases at V and 6 bases at J, leaving 11 bases unmatched. The V gene's germline CDR1 is LGHDT and CDR2 YNNKEL (reference sequence). The CDR3 is 17 amino acids. CDR3 region: CASSQPGTGIPPGELFF. Written as DNA, the CDR3 is TGTGCCAGCAGCCAGCCCGGGACAGGGATCCCCCCCGGGGAGCTGTTTTTT.

The chain links TRBV6-6 to TRBJ2-3, with 9 positions matching TRBD2. The germline V gene encodes CDR1 MNHNY and CDR2 SVGAGI (reference sequence). The CDR3 sequence is 15 residues long. Trimming at V came to 2 bases and at J to 5 bases, leaving 5 bases not matched to a gene. CDR3 protein: CASSYPSGVEDTQYF. The CDR3 DNA reads TGTGCCAGCAGTTACCCTAGCGGGGTGGAAGATACGCAGTATTTT.

The genes are TRBV7-8 and TRBJ1-2; 8 bases match TRBD1. The junction had 18 bases not matched to a gene; V was cut back by 5 bases and J by 7 bases. CDR3 length: 17 residues. Germline V gene lookup returns CDR1 SGHVS and CDR2 FQNEAQ. The CDR3: CASSGSYRDRRTGGYTF. CDR3 bases: TGTGCCAGCAGCGGTTCCTACAGGGACAGGCGGACGGGTGGCTACACCTTC.

This clone was seen only once. J is TRBJ2-2 and V is TRBV6-1; D is perhaps TRBD1 (6 bases). In germline, CDR1 is MNHNS, CDR2 SASEGT. The CDR3 consists of 15 residues. With 2 bases removed from V and 7 bases from J, the gap between germline ends came to 14 bases. The CDR3 DNA follows: TGTGCCAGCAGTGAATATGGGACACCGTACGGGGAGCTGTTTTTT. Protein product: CASSEYGTPYGELFF.

The genes are TRBV11-3 and TRBJ2-2; D is undetermined. CDR1 is SGHNT, CDR2 YENEEA, per germline. The length of the CDR3 is 16 residues. Trimming pared 1 base from V and 1 base from J, leaving 10 bases between. The CDR3 DNA is TGTGCCAGCAGCTTAGGAGTGGTGCGGAACACCGGGGAGCTGTTTTTT. Translating it yields CASSLGVVRNTGELFF.

The chain carries TRBV28 and TRBJ1-2, with 7 bases matching TRBD1. Germline lookup yields CDR1 MDHEN and CDR2 SYDVKM. Losses at the gene ends were 6 bases for V and 4 bases for J; bases not matched to a gene: 5. This CDR3 spans 13 amino acids. CDR3 DNA: TGTGCCAGCAGACGTACAGGGGTCTATGGCTACACCTTC. This encodes CASRRTGVYGYTF.

V is TRBV3-1 (or the pseudogene TRBV3-2) and J is TRBJ2-3; TRBD2 might be the D (5 bases). Per germline, CDR1 LGHDT and CDR2 YNNKEL (reference sequence). V gave up 4 bases and J gave up 4 bases, with 18 bases separating them. The CDR3 spans 16 residues. Here the CDR3 reads CASSPHINVGADTQYF. The CDR3 DNA is TGTGCCAGCAGCCCTCACATCAACGTGGGAGCAGATACGCAGTATTTT.

The rearrangement joins TRBV6-5 to TRBJ2-1; the match to TRBD2 covers 10 bases. Germline-derived CDR1 and CDR2 are MNHEY and SVGAGI. Trimming cost V 6 bases and J 8 bases; bases outside gene matches: 10. This CDR3 has 15 amino acids. Here the CDR3 reads CASRKSGGALDEQFF. In DNA form, the CDR3 reads TGTGCCAGCAGAAAGAGCGGGGGGGCCTTGGATGAGCAGTTCTTC.

The chain combines TRBV18 with TRBJ2-7; perhaps TRBD2 as D (5 bases). Germline-derived CDR1 and CDR2 are KGHSH and LQKENI. This CDR3 has 15 amino acids. The ends were cut back, 4 bases at V and 3 bases at J, with 16 bases in the middle. The CDR3 region is CASSLLREMGYEQYF. CDR3 nucleotides: TGTGCCAGCTCACTCTTGAGGGAAATGGGCTACGAGCAGTACTTC.

This chain links TRBV7-9 with TRBJ1-6; 7 bases align to TRBD1. This CDR3 spans 13 amino acids. V was clipped by 4 bases and J by 14 bases; unmatched bases: 8. Germline CDR1 SEHNR, CDR2 FQNEAQ (reference sequence). The CDR3 loop is CASSYEGQDTLHF. The CDR3 DNA is TGTGCCAGCAGCTACGAAGGACAGGACACCCTCCACTTT.

The rearrangement links TRBV24-1 to TRBJ1-2, with 7 bases lining up with TRBD1. Germline V lookup: CDR1 KGHDR, CDR2 SFDVKD. The CDR3 runs 16 residues. Trimming at V came to 4 bases and at J to 3 bases, leaving 10 bases not matched to a gene. Here the CDR3 DNA reads TGTGCCACCAGTGACCCTCGGGTGCAGGGGGACTATGGCTACACCTTC. Encoded protein: CATSDPRVQGDYGYTF.

This chain connects TRBV30 to TRBJ2-7, with no clear D. Germline V gene sequence: CDR1 GTSNPN, CDR2 SVGIG (reference sequence). This CDR3 spans 12 amino acids. V was shortened by 1 base and J by 1 base, with 5 bases between the two germline ends. The CDR3 is CAWSGLSYEQYF. CDR3 sequence (DNA): TGTGCCTGGAGTGGACTTTCCTACGAGCAGTACTTC.

This chain connects TRBV5-4 to TRBJ2-5; 9 nucleotides match TRBD1. The trim removed 0 bases at V and 5 bases at J, leaving 5 bases unmatched. Germline V lookup: CDR1 SGHNT, CDR2 YYREEE (reference sequence). CDR3 length: 15 residues. Here the CDR3 reads CASSLEQGARETQYF. The CDR3 nucleotides read TGTGCCAGCAGCTTGGAACAGGGGGCCCGGGAGACCCAGTACTTC.

The genes are TRBV7-2 and TRBJ2-2; TRBD2 agrees at 11 bases. After removal of 3 bases from V and 3 bases from J, the junction contained 3 bases not matched to a gene. CDR1 is SGHTA, CDR2 FQGNSA, per germline. The CDR3 runs 16 residues. The CDR3 DNA is TGTGCCAGCAGCTTGATTAGCGGGGGGGACACCGGGGAGCTGTTTTTT. Protein: CASSLISGGDTGELFF.

This chain connects TRBV12-3 or TRBV12-4 to TRBJ2-7; D ambiguous. The CDR3 is made up of 13 amino acids. Between the trimmed V and J ends, which lost 5 bases and 13 bases, there was a span of 21 bases. DNA for the CDR3: TGTGCCAGCAGTCCAACCCTACGAGGCTGGAAATACTTC. Its protein is CASSPTLRGWKYF.

The chain uses TRBV2 and TRBJ1-5, with D maybe TRBD1 (6 bases). Trimming removed 7 bases at V and 0 bases at J, with 13 bases between. This CDR3 comprises 15 residues. From germline, CDR1 is SNHLY and CDR2 FYNNEI. The CDR3 DNA sequence: TGTGCCAGCAAACTTACAGGGATTAGCAATCAGCCCCAGCATTTT. Translated: CASKLTGISNQPQHF.